Sequencing of this TCR beta chain was carried out in a study of T-cell reconstitution after alpha-beta-depleted transplantation in children. This clonotype was observed a few times. The germline CDR1 and CDR2 sequences are DFQATT and SNEGSKA (reference sequence). This CDR3 contains 16 residues. With 5 bases clipped from V and 2 bases from J, the junction kept 9 bases outside the gene matches. Unique molecular identifiers were incorporated into the prepared TCRbeta library. A single record per CDR3 protein comes from TCRdb applying MiXCR to the PCR reads. The repertoire holds roughly 220,000 distinct CDR3 sequences, with 9.5% to 15% as singletons.

The clonotype originates from a human donor who donated a stem cell graft to a child with acute lymphoblastic leukemia. Sequencing was performed on PBMCs from the stem cell graft donor, taken from the stem cell graft. The V call is TRBV20-1, the J call TRBJ2-7; TRBD2 matches at 13 bases. The DNA of the CDR3 is TGCAGTGCTCCCGACCCGGGACTAGCGGGGACCTACGAGCAGTACTTC. It translates to CSAPDPGLAGTYEQYF.